This T cell receptor (beta chain) was captured in a study of T cells in Graves' hyperthyroidism and ophthalmopathy. TCR beta CDR3 region amplification was performed from RNA transcripts. Researchers ran a first-round RT-PCR on the TCR CDR3 using the HTBI primer set. TCRdb analysed the multiplex PCR reads with MiXCR anew, one entry per CDR3 protein. The table has 380,000 or so distinct CDR3 sequences, more than 11% seen once. Trimming at V came to 6 bases and at J to 1 base, leaving 4 bases not matched to a gene. The CDR3 runs to 14 residues. Germline CDR1 reads DFQATT; CDR2 reads SNEGSKA (reference sequence). Many counts were recorded for this clonotype.

This sequence was found in a woman aged 25-40 years with Graves' hyperthyroidism. This sequence joins TRBV20-1 and TRBJ2-3, with 10 bases that match TRBD2. The material sequenced was blood. The CDR3 DNA reads TGCAGTGCCACCGGGACTAGCGGCACAGATACGCAGTATTTT. It specifies CSATGTSGTDTQYF.